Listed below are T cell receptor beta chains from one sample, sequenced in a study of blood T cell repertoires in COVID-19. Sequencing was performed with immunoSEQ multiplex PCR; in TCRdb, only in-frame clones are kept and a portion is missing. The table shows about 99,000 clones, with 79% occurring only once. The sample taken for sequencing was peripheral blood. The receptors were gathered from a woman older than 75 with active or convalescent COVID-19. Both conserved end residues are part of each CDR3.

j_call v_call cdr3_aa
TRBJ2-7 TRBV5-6 CASSPLQSGRVTYEQYF
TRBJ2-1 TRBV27 CASRGTGEYNEQFF
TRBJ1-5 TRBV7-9 CASSSRGVNSNQPQHF
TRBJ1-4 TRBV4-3 CASSLVPTDNEKLFF
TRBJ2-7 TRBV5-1 CASSRLGRVEEQYF
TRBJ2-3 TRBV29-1 CSVDAAPTDTQYF
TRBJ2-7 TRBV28 CASSHPPPGQGYYEQYF
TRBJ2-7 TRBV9 CASSVAGTGDYEQYF
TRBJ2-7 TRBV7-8 CASSFGLAGAEQYF
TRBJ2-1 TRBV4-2 CASSQAGGLSSYNEQFF
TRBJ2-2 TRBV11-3 CASSSSGANTGELFF
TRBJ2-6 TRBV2 CASREGLISGANVLTF
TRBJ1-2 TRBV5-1 CASSLSGTYGYTF
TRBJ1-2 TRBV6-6 CAIQGDGYTF
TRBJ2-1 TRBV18 CASSRNLDSSNEQFF
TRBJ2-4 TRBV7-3 CASSPSGGKNIQYF
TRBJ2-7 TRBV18 CASSPDRNSYEQYF
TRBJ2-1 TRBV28 CASSIRGLGSYNEQFF
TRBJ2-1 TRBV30 CAWSVSRSGGALSSYNEQFF
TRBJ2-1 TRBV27 CASSTRDSRYYNEQFF
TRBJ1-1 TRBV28 CASSPVLLVAEAFF
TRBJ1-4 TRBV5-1 CASSWDWTGTEKLFF
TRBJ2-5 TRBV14 CASSQSGTQYF
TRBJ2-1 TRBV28 CASSQTSGAYNEQFF
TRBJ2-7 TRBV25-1 CASSVSTTVQYF
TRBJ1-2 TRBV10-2 CASSESGARLYGYTF
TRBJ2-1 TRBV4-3 CASSQDERGPNEQFF
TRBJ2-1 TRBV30 CAWRPAGRDEQFF
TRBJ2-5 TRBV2 CASSGTATSGIKGETQYF
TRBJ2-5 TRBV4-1 CASSQDSVIAGMETQYF
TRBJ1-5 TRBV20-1 CSASSGQELNQPQHF
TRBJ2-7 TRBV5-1 CASSLRTSGSVIHEQYF
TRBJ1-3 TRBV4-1 CASSRDRTSGNTIYF
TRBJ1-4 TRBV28 CASSLTGPQGKLFF
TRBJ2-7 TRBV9 CASSVGASDRGGEQYF
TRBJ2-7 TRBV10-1 CASSDPASGPYEQYF
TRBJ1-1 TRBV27 CASRQGTMNTEAFF
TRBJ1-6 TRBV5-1 CASSSGNSPLHF
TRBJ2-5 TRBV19 CASSIVLVGGETQYF